A single sample is the source of the 19 T cell receptor beta chains below, sequenced in a study of shared clonotypes between healthy human individuals. Assay used: immunoSEQ multiplex PCR; TCRdb lists only in-frame clones, some missing. The repertoire holds 2,500,000 or so clones, around 90% seen once, with around 0.38% in the top ten. The material sequenced was naive CD4+ T cells from PBMCs. Stated subset: CD45RA+ positively selected. The receptors come from a man younger than 35 in good health. Some clones in this sample may be carry-over from other donors' samples.

The V gene is TRBV7-9, the J gene TRBJ1-4; D is possibly TRBD1 (6 bases). The CDR3 runs 15 residues. The V and J ends lost 5 bases and 7 bases respectively, with 17 bases between them. Germline CDR1 reads SEHNR; CDR2 reads FQNEAQ (reference sequence). Here the CDR3 reads CASSGGTPRGEKLFF. The DNA for the CDR3 is TGTGCCAGCAGCGGAGGGACACCGAGGGGTGAAAAACTGTTTTTT.

Here the CDR3 DNA reads TGTGCCAGCAGTTACGATAGCGGGAGCTCCTACGAGCAGTACTTC. It translates to CASSYDSGSSYEQYF. This rearrangement joins TRBV6-5 to TRBJ2-7; 9 bases agree with TRBD2. V lost 2 bases to trimming and J lost 0 bases; unmatched junction nucleotides: 2. Germline V gene data show CDR1 as MNHEY and CDR2 as SVGAGI. The CDR3 sequence is 15 residues long.

This clone was detected only once. The J gene is TRBJ2-1, the V gene TRBV6-5; 7 bases line up with TRBD1. The length of the CDR3 is 15 residues. Germline CDR1 is MNHEY and CDR2 is SVGAGI. The V gene end was trimmed by 6 bases and the J gene end by 2 bases; junction bases not matched to a gene: 7. The CDR3 region is CASSTRQGPYNEQFF. The CDR3 region has the DNA TGTGCCAGCAGCACTAGACAGGGCCCCTACAATGAGCAGTTCTTC.

The chain recombines TRBV5-4 with TRBJ2-5; D call uncertain. CDR3 length: 15 residues. From germline, CDR1 is SGHNT and CDR2 YYREEE (reference sequence). Trimming shortened V by 1 base and J by 0 bases, and 10 bases separated the two germline ends. The CDR3 is CASSLSKTYQETQYF. The DNA of the CDR3 is TGTGCCAGCAGCTTGTCGAAGACGTACCAAGAGACCCAGTACTTC.

The V call is TRBV19, the J call TRBJ2-3, with unresolved D. The CDR3 extends over 12 amino acids. V dropped 4 bases and J dropped 3 bases, with 5 bases sitting between them. Per the germline V gene, CDR1 is LNHDA and CDR2 is SQIVND (reference sequence). CDR3 nucleotide sequence: TGTGCCAGTAGTAAAACGACAGATACGCAGTATTTT. Protein sequence: CASSKTTDTQYF.

The chain combines TRBV11-3 with TRBJ2-2; no firm D call. CDR1 is SGHNT, CDR2 YENEEA, per germline. The V gene lost 5 bases and the J gene lost 3 bases, with 7 bases spanning the gap. This CDR3 has 13 residues. CDR3 in DNA: TGTGCCAGCAGCCCCAGATACACCGGGGAGCTGTTTTTT. Translated: CASSPRYTGELFF. Using reference TRBV11-3 and TRBJ2-2 for the parts outside the CDR3, the full variable domain is EAGVVQSPRYKIIEKKQPVAFWCNPISGHNTLYWYLQNLGQGPELLIRYENEEAVDDSQLPKDRFSAERLKGVDSTLKIQPAELGDSAVYLCASSPRYTGELFFGEGSRLTVL.

This clone showed up just once. This chain's CDR3 is CASSATGGADTQYF. The DNA for the CDR3 is TGTGCCAGTAGTGCGACGGGAGGAGCAGATACGCAGTATTTT. The chain employs TRBV19 and TRBJ2-3, with TRBD2 identical over 7 bases. This CDR3 is built from 14 residues. Germline V gives CDR1 LNHDA, CDR2 SQIVND (reference sequence). Trimming removed 5 bases from V and 4 bases from J; junction bases left unmatched: 6.

This chain joins TRBV5-1 and TRBJ1-1, with D tentatively TRBD1 (5 bases). The CDR3 spans 19 residues. The germline V gene has CDR1 SGHRS and CDR2 YFSETQ. The CDR3 protein is CGIRQFNRNGRRWSTEAFF. The CDR3 DNA follows: TGCGGAATTCGCCAATTCAACAGGAATGGGAGGAGGTGGTCCACTGAAGCTTTCTTT.

The chain recombines TRBV7-3 with TRBJ2-3, with D perhaps TRBD1 (5 bases). V was clipped by 2 bases and J by 2 bases, with 11 bases between them. This CDR3 has 15 amino acids. Germline values: CDR1 SGHTA, CDR2 FQGTGA. The CDR3 sequence is CASSLQGSNTDTQYF. The CDR3 DNA follows: TGTGCCAGCAGCTTACAGGGTTCAAACACAGATACGCAGTATTTT. Drawing the rest from reference TRBV7-3 and TRBJ2-3, the complete variable domain is GAGVSQTPSNKVTEKGKYVELRCDPISGHTALYWYRQSLGQGPEFLIYFQGTGAADDSGLPNDRFFAVRPEGSVSTLKIQRTERGDSAVYLCASSLQGSNTDTQYFGPGTRLTVL.

The rearrangement uses TRBV4-3 and TRBJ2-7; possible D gene TRBD2, 5 bases. Germline V CDR1 and CDR2: LGHNA, YSLEER. The CDR3 length is 15 residues. The V end lost 0 bases, the J end lost 4 bases, and 13 bases lay between the germline ends. CDR3 residues: CASSQEDWGGYEQYF. In DNA, the CDR3 is TGCGCCAGCAGCCAAGAGGACTGGGGTGGGTACGAGCAGTACTTC.

Only one count was recorded for this clone. This chain links TRBV5-4 with TRBJ2-7; 8 nucleotides match TRBD1. CDR1 is SGHNT, CDR2 YYREEE, per germline (reference sequence). Trimming removed 2 bases from V and 0 bases from J; junction bases left unmatched: 4. The CDR3 spans 15 residues. CDR3 bases: TGTGCCAGCAGCTTCCGGGACAGGAACTCCTACGAGCAGTACTTC. Protein: CASSFRDRNSYEQYF.

The V gene is TRBV6-6, the J gene TRBJ1-4; D gene ambiguous. Deletions cut 2 bases from V and 6 bases from J, with 7 bases between. This CDR3 comprises 13 residues. Germline V gene data show CDR1 as MNHNY and CDR2 as SVGAGI (reference sequence). The CDR3 protein is CASSYLADEKLFF. CDR3 DNA sequence: TGTGCCAGCAGTTACCTTGCAGATGAAAAACTGTTTTTT.

V is TRBV5-1 and J is TRBJ2-3, with 8 positions matching TRBD2. V trimming: 10 bases; J trimming: 1 base; junction bases outside the gene matches: 8. CDR3 length equals 14 residues. Per the germline V gene, CDR1 is SGHRS and CDR2 is YFSETQ. CDR3 amino acids: CAGAPGGRTDTQYF. The CDR3 DNA sequence: TGCGCCGGGGCCCCGGGAGGGCGCACAGATACGCAGTATTTT.

This chain links TRBV2 with TRBJ1-4, with D maybe TRBD1 (6 bases). The CDR3 is made up of 14 amino acids. The V and J ends lost 4 bases and 5 bases respectively, with 11 bases between them. Germline V gives CDR1 SNHLY, CDR2 FYNNEI. Here the CDR3 reads CASSGQALNEKLFF. DNA for the CDR3: TGTGCCAGCAGTGGACAGGCCCTAAATGAAAAACTGTTTTTT.

This chain uses TRBV2 with TRBJ1-2; D possibly corresponds to TRBD1 (6 bases). The V gene lost 8 bases and the J gene lost 7 bases, with 17 bases spanning the gap. Germline CDR1 is SNHLY and CDR2 is FYNNEI. The CDR3 spans 13 residues. CDR3 region: CASQSGAVGGYTF. CDR3 DNA: TGTGCCAGCCAATCAGGGGCAGTTGGTGGCTACACCTTC.

Note on this clone: A much larger clonotype is one base distant, so this may be a read error. Other DNA sequences in this specimen translate into the identical CDR3. This chain uses TRBV7-9 with TRBJ1-5; D is unclear. V was trimmed by 1 base and J by 6 bases, leaving 4 bases between them. The length of the CDR3 is 12 residues. From germline, CDR1 is SEHNR and CDR2 FQNEAQ (reference sequence). The CDR3, as DNA: TGTGCCAGCAGCTTAGGGAGTCAGCCCCAGCATTTT. Translation gives CASSLGSQPQHF.

This sequence joins TRBV18 and TRBJ1-5, with 7 bases aligning to TRBD1. There are 17 residues in the CDR3. The trim removed 6 bases at V and 5 bases at J, leaving 16 bases unmatched. Germline CDR1 reads KGHSH; CDR2 reads LQKENI. This CDR3 is CASSLGQRPRGDQPQHF. In DNA, the CDR3 is TGTGCCAGCTCGCTGGGACAGCGGCCTCGGGGCGATCAGCCCCAGCATTTT.

The gene calls are TRBV7-2 and TRBJ2-2, with TRBD1 identical over 8 bases. Germline CDR1 and CDR2: SGHTA and FQGNSA. V gave up 4 bases and J gave up 5 bases; unmatched junction bases: 3. CDR3 size: 14 residues. Here the CDR3 reads CASSSRQGTGELFF. CDR3 nucleotide sequence: TGTGCCAGCAGCTCACGACAGGGGACCGGGGAGCTGTTTTTT.

The chain recombines TRBV7-6 with TRBJ2-1; D is unclear. The CDR3 spans 16 residues. Germline CDR1 reads SGHVS; CDR2 reads FNYEAQ. Trimming took off 3 bases at V and 6 bases at J, with 18 bases between the two ends. CDR3 in DNA: TGTGCCAGCAGCTTGACGGTCCCGCCCGGTGGCAATGAGCAGTTCTTC. Encoded protein: CASSLTVPPGGNEQFF.